This TCR beta chain was recorded in a study of T cell responses to AZD1222 COVID-19 vaccine. Looking at the study overall: Second-dose groups at about 4 or about 12 weeks were pooled.

Findings and caveats of the study: Most donors were white British and more were female, and clonal diversity was possibly underestimated.

Remarks on this clone: No antigen is known for it.

Clones were read by immunoSEQ multiplex PCR, and TCRdb kept only the in-frame ones, dropping some. The table lists 120,000 or so clones, around 85% of them singletons, with roughly 4.8% in the top ten. CDR1 is MGHRA, CDR2 YSYEKL, per germline. Trimming took 4 bases from V and 0 from J; bases not matched to a gene: 4. The CDR3 loop spans 15 amino acids. Here the sequenced sample was peripheral blood, taken on day 0 of AZD1222 vaccination. The V gene is TRBV4-1, the J gene TRBJ2-5; TRBD1 matches 8 bases. The TCR was taken from an adult in good health. CDR3 DNA: TGCGCCAGCAGCCTACCGGACAGGGACCAAGAGACCCAGTACTTC. It is translated as CASSLPDRDQETQYF.